The present entry profiles one T cell receptor beta chain with its context. Its specificity is not known. Vbeta (60) and Jbeta (13) primers were used in the PCR. This table comes from immunoSEQ multiplex PCR, and its TCRdb copy is limited to in-frame clones, with some not included. The sample shows some 100,000 clones, around 80% of them seen only once. The CDR3 extends over 17 amino acids. CDR1 and CDR2 (germline): SQVTM, ANQGSEA. Trimming took 0 bases from V and 7 from J; bases not matched to a gene: 12. The sample belongs to a study of cytomegalovirus exposure and HLA in healthy donors. Study-level points and caveats: TCR beta V- and J-gene trimming was later associated with a missense DCLRE1C variant. Data from an earlier analysis indicated that most TCR beta V segments were productive either about 87% or about 30% of the time. Later analysis suggested links between common viral pathogens and several top significant clusters.

The TCR originated in a male donor in good health and CMV-seropositive. This chain links TRBV29-1 with TRBJ1-2, with 12 bases that match TRBD1. The material sequenced was PBMCs. The CDR3: CSVEDLRDRGRTGGYTF. The CDR3 nucleotides read TGCAGCGTTGAAGATCTCCGGGACAGGGGGCGGACGGGTGGCTACACCTTC.